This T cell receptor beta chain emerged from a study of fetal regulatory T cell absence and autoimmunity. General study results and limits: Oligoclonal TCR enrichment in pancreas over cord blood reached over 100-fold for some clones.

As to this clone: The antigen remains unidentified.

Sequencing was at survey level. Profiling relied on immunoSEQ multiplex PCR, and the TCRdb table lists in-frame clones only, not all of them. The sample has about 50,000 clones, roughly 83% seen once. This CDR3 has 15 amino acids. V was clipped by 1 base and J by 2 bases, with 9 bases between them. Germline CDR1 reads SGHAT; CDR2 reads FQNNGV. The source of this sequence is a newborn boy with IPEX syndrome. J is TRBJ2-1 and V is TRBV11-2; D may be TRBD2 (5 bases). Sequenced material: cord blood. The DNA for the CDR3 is TGTGCCAGCAGCTTAGGAGGGATAACCTACAATGAGCAGTTCTTC. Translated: CASSLGGITYNEQFF. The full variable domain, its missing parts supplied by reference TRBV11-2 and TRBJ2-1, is EAGVAQSPRYKIIEKRQSVAFWCNPISGHATLYWYQQILGQGPKLLIQFQNNGVVDDSQLPKDRFSAERLKGVDSTLKIQPAKLEDSAVYLCASSLGGITYNEQFFGPGTRLTVL.